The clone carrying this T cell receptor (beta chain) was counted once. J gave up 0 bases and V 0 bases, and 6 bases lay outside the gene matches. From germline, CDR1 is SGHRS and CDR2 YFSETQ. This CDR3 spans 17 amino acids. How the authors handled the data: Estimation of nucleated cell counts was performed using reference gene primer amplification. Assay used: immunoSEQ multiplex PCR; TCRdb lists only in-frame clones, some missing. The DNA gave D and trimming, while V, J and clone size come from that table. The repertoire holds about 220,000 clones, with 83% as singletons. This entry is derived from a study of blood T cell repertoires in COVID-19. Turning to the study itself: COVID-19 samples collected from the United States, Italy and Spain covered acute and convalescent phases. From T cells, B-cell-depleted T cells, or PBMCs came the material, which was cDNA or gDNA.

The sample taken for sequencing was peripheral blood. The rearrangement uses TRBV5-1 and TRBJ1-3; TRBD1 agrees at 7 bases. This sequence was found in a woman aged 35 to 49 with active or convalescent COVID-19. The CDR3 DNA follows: TGCGCCAGCAGCTTGGTACCGGGACAGTACTCTGGAAACACCATATATTTT. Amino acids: CASSLVPGQYSGNTIYF.